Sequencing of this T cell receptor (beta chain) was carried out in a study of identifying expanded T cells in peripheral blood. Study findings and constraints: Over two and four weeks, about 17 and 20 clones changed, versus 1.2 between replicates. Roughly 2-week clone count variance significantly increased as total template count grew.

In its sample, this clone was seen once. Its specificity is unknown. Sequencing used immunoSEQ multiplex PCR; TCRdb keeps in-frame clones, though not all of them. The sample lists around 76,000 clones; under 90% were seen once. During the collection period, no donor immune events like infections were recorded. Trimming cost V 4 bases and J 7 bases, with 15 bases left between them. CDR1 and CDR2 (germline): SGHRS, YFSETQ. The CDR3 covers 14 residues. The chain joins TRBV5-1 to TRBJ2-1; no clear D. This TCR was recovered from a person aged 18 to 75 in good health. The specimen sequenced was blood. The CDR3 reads CASSMTPAGNEQFF. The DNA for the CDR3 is TGCGCCAGCAGCATGACCCCGGCCGGTAATGAGCAGTTCTTC. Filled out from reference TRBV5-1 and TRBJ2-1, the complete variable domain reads KAGVTQTPRYLIKTRGQQVTLSCSPISGHRSVSWYQQTPGQGLQFLFEYFSETQRNKGNFPGRFSGRQFSNSRSEMNVSTLELGDSALYLCASSMTPAGNEQFFGPGTRLTVL.